A single sample gave rise to the 24 T cell receptor beta chains below, sequenced in a study of blood T cell repertoires in COVID-19. TCRdb keeps only in-frame clones here, not all; method: immunoSEQ multiplex PCR. The table includes roughly 80,000 clones, 75% to 90% detected once. The source material was peripheral blood. These receptors were obtained from a human donor in a cohort sampled during active COVID-19.

The chain has TRBV18 and TRBJ2-3; 7 bases map to TRBD2. Per the germline V gene, CDR1 is KGHSH and CDR2 is LQKENI. After removal of 6 bases from V and 0 bases from J, the junction contained 6 bases not matched to a gene. This CDR3 contains 15 residues. CDR3 in DNA: TGTGCCAGCTCGCCTAGCGGAGCTAGCACAGATACGCAGTATTTT. Its protein product is CASSPSGASTDTQYF.

This chain uses TRBV7-9 with TRBJ1-1; D is ambiguous. The CDR3 contains 11 residues. V was pared by 7 bases and J by 2 bases, with 5 bases between. Looked up from germline, CDR1 is SEHNR and CDR2 is FQNEAQ (reference sequence). CDR3 nucleotides: TGTGCCAGCACCATAAACACTGAAGCTTTCTTT. Translation gives CASTINTEAFF.

In nucleotides, the CDR3 is TGTGCCAGCAGTTACTCGTCCAGGAATTCACCCCTCCACTTT. Its protein product is CASSYSSRNSPLHF. V is TRBV6-6 and J is TRBJ1-6; D gene ambiguous. Germline V gives CDR1 MNHNY, CDR2 SVGAGI (reference sequence). The CDR3 totals 14 residues. The ends were cut back, 0 bases at V and 7 bases at J, with 7 bases in the middle.

This CDR3 reads CASSQGSEGNQPQHF. Here the CDR3 DNA reads TGTGCCAGCAGCCAAGGTTCAGAGGGCAATCAGCCCCAGCATTTT. The chain is built from TRBV3-1 (or the pseudogene TRBV3-2) and TRBJ1-5, with D unclear. Between the trimmed V and J ends, which lost 1 base and 2 bases, there was a span of 9 bases. CDR3 length equals 15 residues. Germline lookup yields CDR1 LGHDT and CDR2 YNNKEL (reference sequence).

The rearrangement links TRBV27 to TRBJ2-1, with TRBD2 matching over 9 bases. Germline loops: CDR1 MNHEY, CDR2 SMNVEV (reference sequence). This CDR3 is built from 16 residues. With V trimmed by 2 bases and J by 0 bases, 2 bases remained unmatched. CDR3 bases: TGTGCCAGCAGTTTACGCGGGAGGGGCTCCTACAATGAGCAGTTCTTC. Amino acid sequence: CASSLRGRGSYNEQFF.

This clone was seen at least ten times. This chain joins TRBV5-4 and TRBJ2-7; 9 bases line up with TRBD1. V lost 4 bases to trimming and J lost 2 bases; unmatched junction nucleotides: 4. This CDR3 is 14 amino acids long. The germline CDR1 and CDR2 sequences are SGHNT and YYREEE (reference sequence). The CDR3 DNA sequence: TGTGCCAGCAGCGTCGACAGGGGGGCCTACGAGCAGTACTTC. Its translation is CASSVDRGAYEQYF. Supplemented by reference TRBV5-4 and TRBJ2-7, the full variable domain reads ETGVTQSPTHLIKTRGQQVTLRCSSQSGHNTVSWYQQALGQGPQFIFQYYREEENGRGNFPPRFSGLQFPNYSSELNVNALELDDSALYLCASSVDRGAYEQYFGPGTRLTVT.

This clone appeared a single time. The chain couples TRBV30 to TRBJ2-7; 8 bases align to TRBD1. The germline V gene has CDR1 GTSNPN and CDR2 SVGIG (reference sequence). The CDR3 has 14 amino acids. V lost 0 bases, J lost 6 bases, and 7 bases stayed unmatched. The CDR3 reads CAWSVWTGSGEQYF. The CDR3 DNA follows: TGTGCCTGGAGTGTCTGGACAGGGTCCGGCGAGCAGTACTTC. The full variable domain, with the rest looked up from reference TRBV30 and TRBJ2-7, is SQTIHQWPATLVQPVGSPLSLECTVEGTSNPNLYWYRQAAGRGLQLLFYSVGIGQISSEVPQNLSASRPQDRQFILSSKKLLLSDSGFYLCAWSVWTGSGEQYFGPGTRLTVT.

This clone appeared a single time. The chain is built from TRBV5-1 and TRBJ1-2; D is possibly TRBD1 (5 bases). CDR1 is SGHRS, CDR2 YFSETQ, per germline. V was shortened by 4 bases and J by 6 bases, with 19 bases between the two germline ends. The CDR3 length is 15 residues. In DNA, the CDR3 is TGCGCCAGCAGCCGCGGGACGGGAAGAGGAGATGGCTACACCTTC. It translates to CASSRGTGRGDGYTF.

The genes are TRBV6-1 and TRBJ1-6; D may be TRBD1 (5 bases). CDR3 length: 15 amino acids. Germline CDR1 reads MNHNS; CDR2 reads SASEGT. The V and J ends lost 2 bases and 10 bases respectively, with 15 bases between them. The CDR3 loop is CASSEQGEVGSPLHF. CDR3 sequence (DNA): TGTGCCAGCAGTGAACAAGGGGAAGTAGGATCACCCCTCCACTTT.

The sample holds a few counts of this clone. This chain connects TRBV7-2 to TRBJ2-1; 10 bases align to TRBD2. V lost 5 bases to trimming and J lost 9 bases; unmatched junction nucleotides: 16. This CDR3 spans 17 amino acids. The germline gives CDR1 SGHTA, CDR2 FQGNSA. CDR3 sequence: CASSPRHASGGGPEQFF. The CDR3 DNA reads as TGTGCCAGCAGCCCCCGTCATGCTAGCGGGGGCGGACCTGAGCAGTTCTTC.

The chain joins TRBV5-1 to TRBJ1-6; tentatively, D is TRBD1 (5 bases). Trimming pared 5 bases from V and 14 bases from J, leaving 20 bases between. CDR1 is SGHRS, CDR2 YFSETQ, per germline. This CDR3 comprises 14 residues. The CDR3 loop is CASSGGGEILSLHF. CDR3 nucleotides: TGCGCCAGCAGTGGCGGGGGGGAGATTCTGTCCCTCCACTTT.

V and J are TRBV5-1 and TRBJ2-3; TRBD1 matches 7 bases. The germline CDR1 and CDR2 sequences are SGHRS and YFSETQ. Trimming removed 7 bases from V and 3 bases from J; junction bases left unmatched: 11. This CDR3 contains 15 residues. CDR3 coding DNA: TGCGCCAGCTGCCAGGGGGACCCCGGTACAGATACGCAGTATTTT. Translated: CASCQGDPGTDTQYF.

The chain links TRBV14 to TRBJ2-2, with TRBD2 matching 12 bases. V lost 3 bases to trimming and J lost 4 bases; unmatched junction nucleotides: 3. The CDR3 consists of 16 residues. Germline V gene lookup returns CDR1 SGHDN and CDR2 FVKESK. CDR3 sequence reads: CASSHRLAGVTGELFF. DNA for the CDR3: TGTGCCAGCAGCCATAGACTAGCGGGAGTCACCGGGGAGCTGTTTTTT.

The genes are TRBV18 and TRBJ2-3, with 10 bases identical to TRBD1. V lost 2 bases to trimming and J lost 3 bases; unmatched junction nucleotides: 2. The germline V gene encodes CDR1 KGHSH and CDR2 LQKENI. The CDR3 is made up of 15 amino acids. The CDR3 reads CASSPKGQGTDTQYF. The DNA for the CDR3 is TGTGCCAGCTCACCAAAGGGACAGGGGACAGATACGCAGTATTTT.

The J gene is TRBJ2-5, the V gene TRBV7-2; the match to TRBD2 covers 10 bases. V trimming: 1 base; J trimming: 4 bases; junction bases outside the gene matches: 15. The CDR3 extends over 19 amino acids. Germline CDR1 and CDR2: SGHTA and FQGNSA. The CDR3 loop reads CASSLGTGGSGGRRETQYF. The CDR3 DNA sequence: TGTGCCAGCAGCTTAGGGACAGGCGGTAGCGGGGGGAGGAGAGAGACCCAGTACTTC.

The sample holds a few counts of this clone. The V and J genes are TRBV12-3 or TRBV12-4 and TRBJ1-1; 7 bases match TRBD1. This CDR3 spans 13 amino acids. V gave up 7 bases and J gave up 6 bases; unmatched junction bases: 8. Written as DNA, the CDR3 is TGTGCCAGCATCCTAACCAGGGGGGCTGAAGCTTTCTTT. Translating it yields CASILTRGAEAFF.

This clone was seen a few times. The chain uses TRBV15 and TRBJ2-7; D call uncertain. Per germline, CDR1 LNHNV and CDR2 YYDKDF (reference sequence). The CDR3 is made up of 13 amino acids. V gave up 0 bases and J gave up 3 bases, with 6 bases separating them. The DNA of the CDR3 is TGTGCCACCAGCAGAGATGAGGACTACGAGCAGTACTTC. This translates into CATSRDEDYEQYF.

The V and J genes are TRBV2 and TRBJ2-7; unclear D gene. CDR1 SNHLY and CDR2 FYNNEI come from the germline V gene. Deletions cut 2 bases from V and 3 bases from J, with 5 bases between. This CDR3 has 12 amino acids. DNA of the CDR3: TGTGCCAGCAGTGAACAGGACTACGAGCAGTACTTC. This encodes CASSEQDYEQYF.

This CDR3 is CASSLEGDRAEQFF. The DNA of the CDR3 is TGTGCCAGCAGCTTAGAGGGGGACAGGGCGGAGCAGTTCTTC. The chain carries TRBV11-3 and TRBJ2-1; 9 bases are a match to TRBD1. The V gene's germline CDR1 is SGHNT and CDR2 YENEEA. The V segment lost 0 bases and the J segment 10 bases; nucleotides outside the gene matches: 4. This CDR3 spans 14 amino acids.

This clone was seen a handful of times. The chain has TRBV11-2 and TRBJ1-1; the D is unclear. The CDR3 covers 13 residues. Germline CDR1 reads SGHAT; CDR2 reads FQNNGV. Trimming shortened V by 5 bases and J by 4 bases, and 11 bases separated the two germline ends. In DNA form, the CDR3 reads TGTGCCAGCAGCCCCGGGATATTCACTGAAGCTTTCTTT. Amino acids: CASSPGIFTEAFF.

The chain joins TRBV5-1 to TRBJ1-2; D is unresolved. CDR1 and CDR2 (germline): SGHRS, YFSETQ. With 6 bases removed from V and 1 base from J, the gap between germline ends came to 16 bases. The CDR3 has 15 residues. This CDR3 reads CASTLASSDNYGYTF. DNA for the CDR3: TGCGCCAGCACCCTCGCCAGTTCAGATAACTATGGCTACACCTTC.

This chain links TRBV4-2 with TRBJ2-1, with 12 positions matching TRBD1. Trimming removed 2 bases from V and 6 bases from J; junction bases left unmatched: 8. Germline V gives CDR1 LGHNA, CDR2 YNFKEQ. This CDR3 has 17 residues. The CDR3 DNA reads TGTGCCAGCAGCCAAAATCCCGGGACAGGGGGCCTCAATGAGCAGTTCTTC. It yields the protein CASSQNPGTGGLNEQFF.

The chain links TRBV6-5 to TRBJ2-3, with 9 bases lining up with TRBD1. The CDR3 is made up of 16 amino acids. Trimming took 4 bases from V and 2 from J; bases not matched to a gene: 7. Germline values: CDR1 MNHEY, CDR2 SVGAGI. CDR3 nucleotide sequence: TGTGCCAGCAGTTCAAACAGGGGGCAGGACACAGATACGCAGTATTTT. As protein: CASSSNRGQDTDTQYF.

V gene TRBV3-1 (or the pseudogene TRBV3-2) combines with J gene TRBJ1-6; 9 positions match TRBD1. Trimming at V came to 4 bases and at J to 5 bases, leaving 6 bases not matched to a gene. Germline lookup yields CDR1 LGHDT and CDR2 YNNKEL (reference sequence). The CDR3 has 16 amino acids. CDR3 nucleotide sequence: TGTGCCAGCAGCCCACCACAGGGGGCGGATAATTCACCCCTCCACTTT. Translating it yields CASSPPQGADNSPLHF.